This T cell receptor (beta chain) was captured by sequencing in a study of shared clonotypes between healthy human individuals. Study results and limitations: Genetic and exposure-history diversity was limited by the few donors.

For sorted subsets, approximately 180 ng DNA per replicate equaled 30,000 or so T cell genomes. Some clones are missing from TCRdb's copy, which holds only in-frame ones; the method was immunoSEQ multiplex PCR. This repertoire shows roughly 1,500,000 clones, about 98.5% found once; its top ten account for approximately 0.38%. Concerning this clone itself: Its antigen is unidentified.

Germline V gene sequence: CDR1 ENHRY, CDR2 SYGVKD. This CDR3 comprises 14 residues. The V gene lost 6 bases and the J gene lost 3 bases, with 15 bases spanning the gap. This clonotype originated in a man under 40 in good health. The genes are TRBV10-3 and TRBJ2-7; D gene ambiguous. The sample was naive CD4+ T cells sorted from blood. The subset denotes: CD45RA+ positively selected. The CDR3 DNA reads TGTGCCATCAGAGAGGACCGCTCATACTACGAGCAGTACTTC. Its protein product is CAIREDRSYYEQYF.